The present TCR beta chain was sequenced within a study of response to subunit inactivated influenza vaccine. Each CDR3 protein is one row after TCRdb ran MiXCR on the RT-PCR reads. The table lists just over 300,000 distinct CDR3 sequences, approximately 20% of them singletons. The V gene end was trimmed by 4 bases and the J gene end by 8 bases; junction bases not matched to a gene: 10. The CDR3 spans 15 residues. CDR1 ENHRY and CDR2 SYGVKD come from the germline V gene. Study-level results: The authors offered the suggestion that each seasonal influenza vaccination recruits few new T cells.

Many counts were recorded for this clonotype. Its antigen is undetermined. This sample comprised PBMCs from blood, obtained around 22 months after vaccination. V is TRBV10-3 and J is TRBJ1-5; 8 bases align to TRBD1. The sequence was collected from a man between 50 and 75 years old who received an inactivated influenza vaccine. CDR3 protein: CAISVSRQGKEPQHF. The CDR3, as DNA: TGTGCCATCAGTGTTTCGCGACAGGGGAAGGAGCCCCAGCATTTT.